What follows are 22 T cell receptor beta chains derived from one specimen sequenced in a study of identical twins. TCRdb analysed the 5' RACE reads with MiXCR anew, one entry per CDR3 protein. The table shows around 530,000 distinct CDR3 sequences, with roughly 15% occurring only once. These data were also reused for a study on yellow fever vaccine responses in identical twins.

The material sequenced was CD4+ T cells sorted from blood. The receptor set was obtained from a woman between 18 and 29 years old in good health.

The J gene is TRBJ2-5, the V gene TRBV5-4; 16 bases are shared with TRBD2. Unmatched junction bases numbered 8, after V lost 4 bases and J lost 5 bases. Germline assignment: CDR1 SGHNT and CDR2 YYREEE (reference sequence). The CDR3 has 17 residues. CDR3: CASSRGLAGGLGETQYF. The CDR3 nucleotides are TGTGCCAGCAGCCGGGGACTAGCGGGGGGGCTCGGTGAGACCCAGTACTTC.

The chain employs TRBV20-1 and TRBJ2-2, with 8 bases identical to TRBD1. The CDR3 has 15 amino acids. In germline, CDR1 is DFQATT, CDR2 SNEGSKA (reference sequence). The V and J ends lost 2 bases and 0 bases, in that order; junction bases with no gene match: 2. CDR3 in amino acids: CSARYRGTNTGELFF. In DNA, the CDR3 is TGCAGTGCTAGATACAGGGGGACGAACACCGGGGAGCTGTTTTTT.

This clonotype was picked up a small number of times. The rearrangement uses TRBV20-1 and TRBJ2-1, with D unresolved. Deletions cut 4 bases from V and 9 bases from J, with 10 bases between. The CDR3 is 11 residues long. Looked up from germline, CDR1 is DFQATT and CDR2 is SNEGSKA (reference sequence). As DNA, the CDR3 is TGCAGTGCTAACCCCGCGCGTGAGCAGTTCTTC. Translated: CSANPAREQFF.

This clonotype was seen repeatedly, ten times or more. The genes are TRBV20-1 and TRBJ1-4, with D hard to call. Germline CDR1 is DFQATT and CDR2 is SNEGSKA (reference sequence). CDR3 length: 13 amino acids. V lost 3 bases and J lost 7, with 12 bases in between. The CDR3 spells CSARWLTGEKLFF. CDR3 sequence (DNA): TGCAGTGCTAGGTGGCTAACGGGTGAAAAACTGTTTTTT.

The chain carries TRBV11-2 and TRBJ1-5; perhaps TRBD1 as D (6 bases). Per germline, CDR1 SGHAT and CDR2 FQNNGV. V gave up 0 bases and J gave up 9 bases, with 12 bases separating them. This CDR3 contains 14 residues. The DNA of the CDR3 is TGTGCCAGCAGCTTAGAATCCCAGGGGATGCCCCAGCATTTT. It translates to CASSLESQGMPQHF.

The V gene is TRBV20-1, the J gene TRBJ1-2; D possibly corresponds to TRBD1 (5 bases). The CDR3 spans 13 residues. CDR1 is DFQATT, CDR2 SNEGSKA, per germline (reference sequence). The V end lost 3 bases, the J end lost 8 bases, and 16 bases lay between the germline ends. The CDR3 region has the DNA TGCAGTGCTAGGGGGGAGTGGGGACTCGGCTACACCTTC. Amino acid sequence: CSARGEWGLGYTF.

The chain links TRBV20-1 to TRBJ2-1; 10 nucleotides align to TRBD2. The J segment lost 5 bases and the V segment lost 1 base, leaving 5 bases of the junction unmatched. Germline V gives CDR1 DFQATT, CDR2 SNEGSKA (reference sequence). The CDR3 totals 15 residues. The CDR3 coding sequence is TGCAGTGCTAGAGTGGGACTAGCGAGAGACAATGAGCAGTTCTTC. It yields the protein CSARVGLARDNEQFF.

This clonotype was seen more than once but under ten times. The chain uses TRBV6-1 and TRBJ2-5; D is possibly TRBD1 or TRBD2 (5 bases each). The germline gives CDR1 MNHNS, CDR2 SASEGT. The CDR3 runs to 15 residues. V was pared by 4 bases and J by 0 bases, with 12 bases between. The CDR3 DNA reads as TGTGCCAGCAGTGTGGGCAGAGGGGACCAAGAGACCCAGTACTTC. It specifies CASSVGRGDQETQYF.

The rearrangement links TRBV3-1 to TRBJ1-2, with TRBD1 identical over 12 bases. From germline, CDR1 is LGHDT and CDR2 YNNKEL (reference sequence). V dropped 4 bases and J dropped 7; count of bases not matched to a gene: 7. The CDR3 is 15 residues long. The DNA of the CDR3 is TGTGCCAGCAGCCCTCTGGGACAGGGGGCGCGTGGCTACACCTTC. This gives the protein CASSPLGQGARGYTF. The variable domain in full, with the rest retrieved from reference TRBV3-1 and TRBJ1-2, is DTAVSQTPKYLVTQMGNDKSIKCEQNLGHDTMYWYKQDSKKFLKIMFSYNNKELIINETVPNRFSPKSPDKAHLNLHINSLELGDSAVYFCASSPLGQGARGYTFGSGTRLTVV.

The CDR3 DNA is TGTGCCAGCAGTTCCCTAGGGGACAGGAGCACAGATACGCAGTATTTT. Its protein is CASSSLGDRSTDTQYF. V gene TRBV28 combines with J gene TRBJ2-3; 8 nucleotides agree with TRBD1. V trimming: 4 bases; J trimming: 0 bases; junction bases outside the gene matches: 6. Germline V lookup: CDR1 MDHEN, CDR2 SYDVKM. The CDR3 spans 16 residues.

This clonotype was detected only a few times. The V and J genes are TRBV20-1 and TRBJ2-1; D is perhaps TRBD1 or TRBD2 (5 bases each). The CDR3 spans 15 residues. Germline V gene data show CDR1 as DFQATT and CDR2 as SNEGSKA (reference sequence). V shed 2 bases and J shed 4 bases, with 15 bases lying between them. CDR3 DNA: TGCAGTGCTAGACCACCGGGACGGGAATACAATGAGCAGTTCTTC. Amino acid sequence: CSARPPGREYNEQFF.

This clonotype was found a few times. The chain is built from TRBV20-1 and TRBJ1-1; D is unresolved. The length of the CDR3 is 14 residues. Germline V lookup: CDR1 DFQATT, CDR2 SNEGSKA (reference sequence). V shed 6 bases and J shed 0 bases, with 14 bases lying between them. CDR3 amino acids: CSAKPGQLNTEAFF. The CDR3 nucleotides read TGCAGTGCAAAACCCGGGCAGCTGAACACTGAAGCTTTCTTT.

In this sample, this clonotype turned up a few times. This rearrangement joins TRBV11-1 to TRBJ2-1, with D possibly TRBD2 on 5 matching bases. CDR1 is SGHAT and CDR2 is FQDESV in the germline V gene (reference sequence). Trimming left V 5 bases short and J 0 bases short, with 11 bases between. The CDR3 covers 15 residues. The CDR3 sequence is CASSTTINSYNEQFF. As DNA, the CDR3 is TGTGCCAGCAGCACGACTATAAACTCCTACAATGAGCAGTTCTTC. The full variable domain, with the rest looked up from reference TRBV11-1 and TRBJ2-1, is EAEVAQSPRYKITEKSQAVAFWCDPISGHATLYWYRQILGQGPELLVQFQDESVVDDSQLPKDRFSAERLKGVDSTLKIQPAELGDSAMYLCASSTTINSYNEQFFGPGTRLTVL.

This chain connects TRBV5-1 to TRBJ2-5; 7 bases fit TRBD2. With V trimmed by 3 bases and J by 5 bases, 7 bases remained unmatched. The CDR3 loop spans 14 amino acids. In germline, CDR1 is SGHRS, CDR2 YFSETQ. CDR3 nucleotides: TGCGCCAGCAGCTCGACTAGAGCGGGGGAGACCCAGTACTTC. Translating gives CASSSTRAGETQYF.

This clonotype was counted a few times. The genes are TRBV7-9 and TRBJ2-3, with a tentative D call TRBD1 (5 bases). The length of the CDR3 is 14 residues. Between the trimmed V and J ends, which lost 2 bases and 4 bases, there was a span of 10 bases. Germline CDR1 reads SEHNR; CDR2 reads FQNEAQ (reference sequence). The chain's CDR3 is CASSLSQGPDTQYF. CDR3 sequence (DNA): TGTGCCAGCAGCTTAAGTCAGGGCCCAGATACGCAGTATTTT.

This clonotype came up many times. The gene calls are TRBV5-1 and TRBJ2-1; 8 bases are shared with TRBD2. The germline gives CDR1 SGHRS, CDR2 YFSETQ. The CDR3 has 15 residues. Trimming took 2 bases from V and 3 from J; bases not matched to a gene: 4. The CDR3 sequence: CASSLDGGDYNEQFF. CDR3 nucleotide sequence: TGCGCCAGCAGCTTAGACGGGGGGGACTACAATGAGCAGTTCTTC.

The chain is built from TRBV24-1 and TRBJ2-6; D gene ambiguous. The CDR3 extends over 15 amino acids. Germline CDR1 and CDR2: KGHDR and SFDVKD. With 7 bases removed from V and 0 bases from J, the gap between germline ends came to 9 bases. CDR3 nucleotides: TGTGCCACCAGCGAAAGTAGCTCTGGGGCCAACGTCCTGACTTTC. It codes for CATSESSSGANVLTF.

This clonotype was counted between two and nine times. V gene TRBV12-3 or TRBV12-4 combines with J gene TRBJ1-2; tentatively, D is TRBD1 (6 bases). CDR3 size: 16 residues. Trimming cost V 6 bases and J 5 bases, with 22 bases left between them. Here the CDR3 reads CASRPGTTTTLYGYTF. As DNA, the CDR3 is TGTGCCAGCAGACCCGGGACAACCACTACCCTTTATGGCTACACCTTC.

The chain recombines TRBV14 with TRBJ2-1; D uncertain. V shed 8 bases and J shed 5 bases, with 13 bases lying between them. The CDR3 runs to 13 residues. Germline CDR1 reads SGHDN; CDR2 reads FVKESK. CDR3 sequence (DNA): TGTGCCAGCCGGCGGCTAGGGAACAATGAGCAGTTCTTC. It specifies CASRRLGNNEQFF. The full variable domain, completed using reference TRBV14 and TRBJ2-1, is EAGVTQFPSHSVIEKGQTVTLRCDPISGHDNLYWYRRVMGKEIKFLLHFVKESKQDESGMPNNRFLAERTGGTYSTLKVQPAELEDSGVYFCASRRLGNNEQFFGPGTRLTVL.

CDR3 residues: CASGLGIENNEQFF. CDR3 DNA sequence: TGTGCTAGTGGTTTGGGAATAGAAAACAATGAGCAGTTCTTC. The chain uses TRBV12-5 and TRBJ2-1; the D is unclear. Per germline, CDR1 LGHNT and CDR2 FRNRAP. The CDR3 is 14 amino acids. Trimming shortened V by 1 base and J by 5 bases, and 9 bases separated the two germline ends. Supplemented by reference TRBV12-5 and TRBJ2-1, the full variable domain reads DARVTQTPRHKVTEMGQEVTMRCQPILGHNTVFWYRQTMMQGLELLAYFRNRAPLDDSGMPKDRFSAEMPDATLATLKIQPSEPRDSAVYFCASGLGIENNEQFFGPGTRLTVL.

The chain is built from TRBV5-1 and TRBJ2-2; D is ambiguous. The germline CDR1 and CDR2 sequences are SGHRS and YFSETQ. The ends were cut back, 0 bases at V and 1 base at J, with 13 bases in the middle. CDR3 length: 17 amino acids. CDR3 sequence (DNA): TGCGCCAGCAGCTTGGCCGATGGCAGGAAGAACACCGGGGAGCTGTTTTTT. Translated: CASSLADGRKNTGELFF.

V gene TRBV25-1 combines with J gene TRBJ2-3; D call uncertain. Germline V gene sequence: CDR1 MGHDK, CDR2 SYGVNS. CDR3 length: 14 amino acids. Trimming left V 3 bases short and J 6 bases short, with 13 bases between. DNA for the CDR3: TGTGCCAGCAGTGATTGGTCTGCCAGCGATACGCAGTATTTT. Translating gives CASSDWSASDTQYF.